These 20 T cell receptor beta chains were sequenced from one sample in a study of vaccination and CD4 T cells after COVID-19. As to treatment: approximately 9-day PBMC culture with coronavirus spike peptide pools or control peptides (ViraFEST assay). Their antigens remain unidentified. Cultured CD4+ T-cell DNA underwent Oncomine TCR Beta short-read sequencing. TCRdb re-called the PCR reads through MiXCR, storing one row per CDR3 protein. This table holds about 8,900 distinct CDR3 sequences, 64% found once. What was sequenced was CD4+ T cells from blood, cultured in vitro. The receptors originated from a human donor who had recovered from COVID-19.

This clonotype was seen just once. The chain carries TRBV29-1 and TRBJ2-2; TRBD1 agrees at 8 bases. Germline CDR1 reads SQVTM; CDR2 reads ANQGSEA. Trimming took 7 bases from V and 0 from J; bases not matched to a gene: 4. This CDR3 comprises 14 residues. CDR3 sequence reads: CSGRTGTNTGELFF. The CDR3 coding sequence is TGCAGCGGGAGGACAGGGACGAACACCGGGGAGCTGTTTTTT.

The chain carries TRBV6-1 and TRBJ1-5; 10 positions match TRBD1. V was clipped by 7 bases and J by 7 bases; unmatched bases: 7. CDR1 is MNHNS and CDR2 is SASEGT in the germline V gene. CDR3 length equals 14 residues. This CDR3 reads CASTGTGVRQPQHF. CDR3 in DNA: TGTGCCAGCACGGGGACAGGGGTTAGACAGCCCCAGCATTTT.

The chain uses TRBV27 and TRBJ2-3, with 8 positions matching TRBD1. The germline V gene encodes CDR1 MNHEY and CDR2 SMNVEV (reference sequence). The CDR3 is 15 residues long. The ends lost 3 bases at V and 5 bases at J; junction bases unmatched: 7. CDR3 bases: TGTGCCAGCAGTTTCGCAGGGGGCATCGGAGATACGCAGTATTTT. It yields the protein CASSFAGGIGDTQYF.

This chain joins TRBV7-9 and TRBJ1-5; D not resolved. Germline CDR1 is SEHNR and CDR2 is FQNEAQ (reference sequence). The germline V and J ends were trimmed by 5 bases and 4 bases, with 9 bases remaining between them. The CDR3 sequence is 13 residues long. The CDR3 sequence is CASSGAGNQPQHF. The CDR3, as DNA: TGTGCCAGCAGCGGCGCGGGGAATCAGCCCCAGCATTTT.

The chain uses TRBV7-2 and TRBJ2-7; 10 positions match TRBD2. The germline gives CDR1 SGHTA, CDR2 FQGNSA. CDR3 size: 15 residues. V lost 5 bases, J lost 4 bases, and 8 bases stayed unmatched. CDR3 region: CASSRGLAGEYEQYF. DNA of the CDR3: TGTGCCAGCAGCCGAGGGCTAGCGGGAGAATACGAGCAGTACTTC.

V and J are TRBV20-1 and TRBJ2-5; 9 bases fit TRBD1. The CDR3 has 13 residues. Trimming removed 5 bases from V and 5 bases from J; junction bases left unmatched: 6. The germline gives CDR1 DFQATT, CDR2 SNEGSKA (reference sequence). The CDR3 bases are TGCAGTGCTCCGCGGACAGGGGATGAGACCCAGTACTTC. It translates to CSAPRTGDETQYF.

The chain carries TRBV10-3 and TRBJ1-5; D not certain. V gave up 2 bases and J gave up 1 base, with 3 bases separating them. The length of the CDR3 is 13 residues. Looked up from germline, CDR1 is ENHRY and CDR2 is SYGVKD. CDR3 sequence reads: CAISEGSNQPQHF. In DNA form, the CDR3 reads TGTGCCATCAGTGAGGGGAGCAATCAGCCCCAGCATTTT.

The CDR3 reads CASSYTLDRVGYTF. Here the CDR3 DNA reads TGTGCCAGCAGTTACACCCTGGACAGGGTGGGCTACACCTTC. This rearrangement joins TRBV6-7 to TRBJ1-2; the match to TRBD1 covers 8 bases. TRBV6-7 is an open reading frame, and its role is uncertain. This CDR3 contains 14 residues. With V trimmed by 2 bases and J by 8 bases, 7 bases remained unmatched.

V is TRBV4-3 and J is TRBJ1-1; D ambiguous. This CDR3 is built from 15 residues. CDR1 is LGHNA and CDR2 is YSLEER in the germline V gene. V lost 0 bases and J 7 bases, leaving 15 bases between the germline ends. The CDR3 nucleotides read TGCGCCAGCAGCCAAGATGCAGAGGTGGGCTATGAAGCTTTCTTT. It is translated as CASSQDAEVGYEAFF.

This sequence joins TRBV18 and TRBJ2-6; possibly TRBD2 for D (7 bases). CDR3 size: 17 residues. The V and J ends lost 4 bases and 0 bases respectively, with 13 bases between them. From germline, CDR1 is KGHSH and CDR2 LQKENI. Here the CDR3 reads CASSRGGLRSGANVLTF. The CDR3 region has the DNA TGTGCCAGCTCACGGGGGGGGCTTCGCTCTGGGGCCAACGTCCTGACTTTC.

The gene calls are TRBV6-5 and TRBJ2-3; 8 bases fit TRBD1. Per germline, CDR1 MNHEY and CDR2 SVGAGI. Trimming removed 0 bases from V and 4 bases from J; junction bases left unmatched: 15. CDR3 length: 19 amino acids. The CDR3 loop is CASSYSSGGARRAADTQYF. DNA of the CDR3: TGTGCCAGCAGTTACTCCTCAGGGGGCGCGAGACGGGCGGCAGATACGCAGTATTTT.

The rearrangement links TRBV11-2 to TRBJ2-7, with 8 positions matching TRBD2. The length of the CDR3 is 15 residues. The ends lost 1 base at V and 9 bases at J; junction bases unmatched: 11. The germline CDR1 and CDR2 sequences are SGHAT and FQNNGV. The DNA for the CDR3 is TGTGCCAGCAGCTTAGTTGTGGGGATGGGACTAGGGCAGTACTTC. Translating it yields CASSLVVGMGLGQYF. Filled out from reference TRBV11-2 and TRBJ2-7, the complete variable domain reads EAGVAQSPRYKIIEKRQSVAFWCNPISGHATLYWYQQILGQGPKLLIQFQNNGVVDDSQLPKDRFSAERLKGVDSTLKIQPAKLEDSAVYLCASSLVVGMGLGQYFGPGTRLTVT.

The chain recombines TRBV20-1 with TRBJ1-2; D is uncertain. The V end lost 0 bases, the J end lost 8 bases, and 16 bases lay between the germline ends. Germline V CDR1 and CDR2: DFQATT, SNEGSKA (reference sequence). The CDR3 spans 14 residues. CDR3 bases: TGCAGTGCTAGAGAAGGCGGGCCCCCTTTCGGCTACACCTTC. It codes for CSAREGGPPFGYTF.

The V gene is TRBV20-1, the J gene TRBJ2-2; 9 nucleotides match TRBD2. CDR1 is DFQATT, CDR2 SNEGSKA, per germline (reference sequence). There are 16 residues in the CDR3. The V segment lost 1 base and the J segment 5 bases; nucleotides outside the gene matches: 8. Written as DNA, the CDR3 is TGCAGTGCTAGAGTCCCGGGACTAGCATATACCGGGGAGCTGTTTTTT. The encoded protein is CSARVPGLAYTGELFF.

The chain combines TRBV6-2 or TRBV6-3 with TRBJ1-1; maybe TRBD1 (5 bases). V was cut by 2 bases and J by 11 bases, with 18 bases left in between. This CDR3 is 14 amino acids long. Per germline, CDR1 MNHEY and CDR2 SVGEGT. The CDR3 reads CASSYAWDAGKAFF. CDR3 nucleotides: TGTGCCAGCAGTTACGCTTGGGACGCAGGGAAGGCTTTCTTT.

The V and J genes are TRBV11-3 and TRBJ2-7; the D gene could be TRBD1 or TRBD2 (5 bases each). CDR1 and CDR2 from the germline V gene are SGHNT and YENEEA. With 3 bases removed from V and 4 bases from J, the gap between germline ends came to 13 bases. The CDR3 has 14 amino acids. The CDR3 DNA reads as TGTGCCAGCAGCTTCTTAGGGGACGAATACGAGCAGTACTTC. Protein product: CASSFLGDEYEQYF.

The J gene is TRBJ2-2, the V gene TRBV10-1, with D possibly being TRBD1 or TRBD2 (6 bases each). The CDR3 loop spans 17 amino acids. Germline V gene sequence: CDR1 WNHNN, CDR2 SYGVQD (reference sequence). Trimming removed 4 bases at V and 5 bases at J, with 20 bases between. CDR3 protein: CASSVTSRGPMTGELFF. The CDR3 nucleotides are TGCGCCAGCAGTGTCACTTCTCGGGGGCCTATGACCGGGGAGCTGTTTTTT.

Only a few counts were recorded for this clonotype. This rearrangement joins TRBV6-7 to TRBJ2-7, with D perhaps being TRBD1 or TRBD2 (6 bases each). TRBV6-7 is an ORF, and what it does is uncertain. The CDR3 contains 19 residues. With 0 bases removed from V and 1 base from J, the gap between germline ends came to 22 bases. CDR3 residues: CASSYSLGDSQGLSYEQYF. The DNA of the CDR3 is TGTGCCAGCAGTTACTCTTTAGGGGACTCCCAGGGGCTATCCTACGAGCAGTACTTC.

This clonotype showed up just a few times. The CDR3 loop is CSARGDSYTEAFF. The DNA for the CDR3 is TGCAGTGCTAGGGGGGACAGCTACACTGAAGCTTTCTTT. This chain joins TRBV20-1 and TRBJ1-1, with 7 bases matching TRBD1. The CDR3 runs to 13 residues. With V trimmed by 3 bases and J by 3 bases, 4 bases remained unmatched. The germline V gene encodes CDR1 DFQATT and CDR2 SNEGSKA (reference sequence).

Points on this clonotype: Mismatch with germline at one junction end may stem from a read error. V and J are TRBV28 and TRBJ2-2, with TRBD2 as a possible D gene (6 bases). Germline CDR1 and CDR2: MDHEN and SYDVKM. This CDR3 is 15 amino acids long. The CDR3 nucleotides are TGTGCAAGCAATCGGGACTTCCCTAACACCGGGGAGCTGTTTTTT. Protein sequence: CASNRDFPNTGELFF.